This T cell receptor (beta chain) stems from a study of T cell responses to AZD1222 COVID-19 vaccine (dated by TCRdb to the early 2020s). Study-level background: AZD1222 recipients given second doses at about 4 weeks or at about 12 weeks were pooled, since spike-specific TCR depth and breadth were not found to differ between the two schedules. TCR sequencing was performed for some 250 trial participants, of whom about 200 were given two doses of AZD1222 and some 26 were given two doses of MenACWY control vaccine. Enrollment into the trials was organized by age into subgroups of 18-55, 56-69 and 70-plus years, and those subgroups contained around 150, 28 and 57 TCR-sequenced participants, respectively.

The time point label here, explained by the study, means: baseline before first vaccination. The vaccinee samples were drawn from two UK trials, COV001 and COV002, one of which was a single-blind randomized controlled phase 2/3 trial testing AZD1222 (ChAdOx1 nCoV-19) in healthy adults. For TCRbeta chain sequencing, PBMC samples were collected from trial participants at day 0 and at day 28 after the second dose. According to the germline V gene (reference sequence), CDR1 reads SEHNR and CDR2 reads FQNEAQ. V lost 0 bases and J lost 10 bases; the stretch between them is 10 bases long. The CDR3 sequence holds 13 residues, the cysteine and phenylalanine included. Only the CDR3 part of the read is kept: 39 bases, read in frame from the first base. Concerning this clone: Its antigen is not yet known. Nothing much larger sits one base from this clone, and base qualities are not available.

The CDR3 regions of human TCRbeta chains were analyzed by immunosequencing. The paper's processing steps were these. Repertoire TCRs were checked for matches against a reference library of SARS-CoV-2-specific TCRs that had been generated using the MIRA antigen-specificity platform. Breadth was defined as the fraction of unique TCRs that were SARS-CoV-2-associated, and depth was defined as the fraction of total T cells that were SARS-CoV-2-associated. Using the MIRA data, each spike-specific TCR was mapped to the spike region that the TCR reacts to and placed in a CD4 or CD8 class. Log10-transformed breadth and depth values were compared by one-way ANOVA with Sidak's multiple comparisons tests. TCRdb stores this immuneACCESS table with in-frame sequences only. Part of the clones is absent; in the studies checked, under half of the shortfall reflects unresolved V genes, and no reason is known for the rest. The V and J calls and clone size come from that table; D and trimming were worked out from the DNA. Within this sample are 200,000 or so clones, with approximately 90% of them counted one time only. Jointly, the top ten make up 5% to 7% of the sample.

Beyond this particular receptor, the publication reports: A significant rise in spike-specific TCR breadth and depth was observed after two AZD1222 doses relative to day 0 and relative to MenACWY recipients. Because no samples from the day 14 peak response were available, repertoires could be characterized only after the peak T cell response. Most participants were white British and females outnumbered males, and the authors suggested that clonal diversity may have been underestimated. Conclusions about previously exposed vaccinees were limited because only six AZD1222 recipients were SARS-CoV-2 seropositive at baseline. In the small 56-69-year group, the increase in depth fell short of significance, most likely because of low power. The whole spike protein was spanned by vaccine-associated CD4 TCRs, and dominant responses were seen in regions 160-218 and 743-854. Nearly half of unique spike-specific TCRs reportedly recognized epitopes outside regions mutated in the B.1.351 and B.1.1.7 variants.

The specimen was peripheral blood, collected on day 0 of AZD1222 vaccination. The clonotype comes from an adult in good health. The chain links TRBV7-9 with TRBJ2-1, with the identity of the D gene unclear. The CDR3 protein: CASSLASAVEQFF. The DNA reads TGTGCCAGCAGCTTAGCTTCGGCGGTAGAGCAGTTCTTC. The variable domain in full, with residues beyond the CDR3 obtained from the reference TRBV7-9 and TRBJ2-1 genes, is DTGVSQNPRHKITKRGQNVTFRCDPISEHNRLYWYRQTLGQGPEFLTYFQNEAQLEKSRLLSDRFSAERPKGSFSTLEIQRTEQGDSAMYLCASSLASAVEQFFGPGTRLTVL.